This record covers a single T cell receptor beta chain. As yet, its antigen is unknown. PCR amplification relied on 60 Vbeta primers (plus 13 Jbeta primers). Method: immunoSEQ multiplex PCR; TCRdb's copy keeps in-frame clones and lacks some. The sample has some 170,000 clones; around 69% are singletons. These data belong to a study of cytomegalovirus exposure and HLA in healthy donors. Findings of the study overall: In a later analysis, DRB1 alleles had the most associated TCRs; HLA-C alleles the fewest. Most of the TCR beta V segments (in an earlier analysis) were productive either about 87% or about 30% of the time. Later analysis identified several of the most significant clusters that appeared linked to common viral pathogens.

CDR1 and CDR2 from the germline V gene are GTSNPN and SVGIG (reference sequence). Unmatched junction bases numbered 7, after V lost 5 bases and J lost 6 bases. The CDR3 consists of 13 residues. Samples came from healthy bone marrow donors. This receptor was identified in a man in his sixties in good health and CMV-seronegative. The rearrangement uses TRBV30 and TRBJ1-2; TRBD1 aligns across 9 bases. Sequenced material: PBMCs. CDR3 DNA: TGTGCCTGGTCGGGACAGGGCCTGGATGGCTACACCTTC. Amino acid sequence: CAWSGQGLDGYTF.